A single T cell receptor (beta chain) is shown here with its context. The source of the sample is a study of T cells in Graves' hyperthyroidism and ophthalmopathy. What was amplified from RNA transcripts were TCR beta CDR3 regions. A first-round RT-PCR of the TCR CDR3 used the HTBI primer set. MiXCR, run by TCRdb on the multiplex PCR reads, gives a single entry per CDR3 protein. The sample consists of roughly 200,000 distinct CDR3 sequences, 15% to 20% of them appearing once. Reasons for excluding patients were uncontrolled infection, other autoimmune disease, pregnancy or lactation. The sample was blood. The clonotype comes from a man aged 35-49 years with Graves' hyperthyroidism.

CDR3: CASSRPRPDSGANVLTF. Written as DNA, the CDR3 is TGTGCCAGCAGCCGACCCCGCCCCGACTCTGGGGCCAACGTCCTGACTTTC. The rearrangement joins TRBV3-1 to TRBJ2-6; D is unresolved. This CDR3 is 17 amino acids long. In germline, CDR1 is LGHDT, CDR2 YNNKEL (reference sequence). Trimming stripped 4 bases from V and 0 bases from J, with 13 bases between.